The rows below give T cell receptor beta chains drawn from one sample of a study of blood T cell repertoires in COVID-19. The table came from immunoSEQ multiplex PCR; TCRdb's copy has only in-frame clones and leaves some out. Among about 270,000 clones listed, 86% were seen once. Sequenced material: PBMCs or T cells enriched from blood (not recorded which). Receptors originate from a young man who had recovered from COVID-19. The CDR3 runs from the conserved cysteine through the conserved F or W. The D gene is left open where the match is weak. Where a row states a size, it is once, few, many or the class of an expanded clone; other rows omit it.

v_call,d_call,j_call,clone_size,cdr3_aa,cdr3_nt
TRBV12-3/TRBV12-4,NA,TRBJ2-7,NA,CASSSFGEQYF,TGTGCCAGCAGCTCATTCGGCGAGCAGTACTTC
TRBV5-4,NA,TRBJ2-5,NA,CASSLSGRRETQYF,TGTGCCAGCAGCTTGTCAGGGAGGCGAGAGACCCAGTACTTC
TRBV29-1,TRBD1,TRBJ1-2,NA,CSVGQGSGYTF,TGCAGCGTTGGACAGGGGAGTGGCTACACCTTC
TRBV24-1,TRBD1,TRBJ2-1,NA,CATSDRGFLNGAYNEQFF,TGTGCCACCAGCGACAGGGGTTTTCTCAACGGTGCCTACAATGAGCAGTTCTTC
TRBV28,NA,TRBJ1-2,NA,CASSFSGGRQYYGYTF,TGTGCCAGCAGTTTTTCGGGGGGACGACAATACTATGGCTACACCTTC
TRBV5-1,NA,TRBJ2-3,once,CASSPLDSGVSDTQYF,TGCGCCAGCAGCCCCCTTGACTCCGGCGTCTCAGATACGCAGTATTTT
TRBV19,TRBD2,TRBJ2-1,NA,CASSSGLPSYNEQFF,TGTGCCAGTAGCTCGGGACTACCTTCATACAATGAGCAGTTCTTC
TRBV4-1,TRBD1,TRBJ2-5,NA,CASSQGDRVETQYF,TGCGCCAGCAGCCAAGGGGACAGGGTAGAGACCCAGTACTTC
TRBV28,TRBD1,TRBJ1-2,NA,CVSSPLDRGPGYTF,TGTGTCAGCAGCCCCCTCGACAGGGGGCCTGGCTACACCTTC
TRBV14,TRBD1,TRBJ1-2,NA,CASSPRRDRGRYYGYTF,TGTGCCAGCAGCCCTAGAAGGGACAGGGGGCGATACTATGGCTACACCTTC
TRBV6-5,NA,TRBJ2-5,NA,CASWLGAGQETQYF,TGTGCCAGCTGGTTGGGGGCAGGCCAAGAGACCCAGTACTTC
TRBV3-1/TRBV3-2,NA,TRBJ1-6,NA,CASRPGNGNSPLHF,TGTGCCAGCAGACCAGGGAATGGGAATTCACCCCTCCACTTT
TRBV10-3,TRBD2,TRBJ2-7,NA,CAISEPTLRGSSYEQYF,TGTGCCATCAGTGAACCCACTTTGCGGGGGAGCTCCTACGAGCAGTACTTC
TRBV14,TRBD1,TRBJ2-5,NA,CASSPRQGKETQYF,TGTGCCAGCAGCCCGAGACAGGGTAAAGAGACCCAGTACTTC
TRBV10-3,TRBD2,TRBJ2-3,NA,CAISEWLAGALLQYF,TGTGCCATCAGTGAGTGGCTAGCGGGGGCCCTATTGCAGTATTTT
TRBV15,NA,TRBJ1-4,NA,CATSRDPGASLFF,TGTGCCACCAGCAGAGATCCGGGAGCAAGCCTGTTTTTT
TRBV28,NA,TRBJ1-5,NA,CASSLSVSNQPQHF,TGTGCCAGCAGTTTATCGGTCAGCAATCAGCCCCAGCATTTT
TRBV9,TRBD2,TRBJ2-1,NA,CASSVGSSGSHWEQFF,TGTGCCAGCAGCGTAGGAAGTAGCGGGAGCCACTGGGAGCAGTTCTTC
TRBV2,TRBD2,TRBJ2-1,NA,CASPTGLRGRTNNEQFF,TGTGCCAGCCCCACAGGACTGCGGGGGAGGACTAACAATGAGCAGTTCTTC
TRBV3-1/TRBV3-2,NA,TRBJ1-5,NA,CASSQTGSNQPQHF,TGTGCCAGCAGCCAGACAGGCTCCAATCAGCCCCAGCATTTT
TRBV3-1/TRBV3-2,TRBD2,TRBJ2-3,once,CASSLGTSGTTDTQYF,TGTGCCAGCAGCCTCGGGACTAGCGGCACCACAGATACGCAGTATTTT
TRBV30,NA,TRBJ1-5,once,CAWSVHIQNQPQHF,TGTGCCTGGAGTGTTCATATCCAGAATCAGCCCCAGCATTTT
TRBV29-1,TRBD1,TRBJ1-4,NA,CSVRQGATNEKLFF,TGCAGCGTGAGACAGGGGGCGACTAATGAAAAACTGTTTTTT
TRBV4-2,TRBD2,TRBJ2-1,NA,CASSQDLAGSSYNEQFF,TGTGCCAGCAGCCAAGATTTAGCGGGCAGCTCCTACAATGAGCAGTTCTTC
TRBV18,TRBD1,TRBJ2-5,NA,CASSPLGGQGQETQYF,TGTGCCAGCTCACCACTTGGGGGACAGGGACAAGAGACCCAGTACTTC
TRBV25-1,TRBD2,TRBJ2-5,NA,CASSVLGGRWETQYF,TGTGCCAGCAGTGTCTTGGGCGGGAGATGGGAGACCCAGTACTTC
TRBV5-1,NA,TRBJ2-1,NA,CASSLAAANEQFF,TGCGCCAGCAGCTTGGCCGCTGCGAATGAGCAGTTCTTC
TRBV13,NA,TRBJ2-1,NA,CASSSGEGVNEQFF,TGTGCCAGCAGCTCGGGGGAGGGGGTAAATGAGCAGTTCTTC
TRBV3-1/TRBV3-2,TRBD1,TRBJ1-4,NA,CASSQASGTGSEKLFF,TGTGCCAGCAGCCAAGCGTCTGGGACAGGGAGTGAAAAACTGTTTTTT
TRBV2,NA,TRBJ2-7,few,CASTDRDLFGEQYF,TGTGCCAGCACTGACCGGGACTTATTCGGCGAGCAGTACTTC
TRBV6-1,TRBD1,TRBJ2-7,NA,CASSGLGTGLSYEQYF,TGTGCCAGCAGTGGACTAGGGACAGGGTTGTCCTACGAGCAGTACTTC
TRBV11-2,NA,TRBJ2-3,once,CASTPRFGVGHTDTQYF,TGTGCCAGCACCCCTCGTTTTGGGGTGGGACACACAGATACGCAGTATTTT
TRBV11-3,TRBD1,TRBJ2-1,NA,CASSNGQGGSYNEQFF,TGTGCCAGCAGCAACGGACAGGGGGGGTCCTACAATGAGCAGTTCTTC
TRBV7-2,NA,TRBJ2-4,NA,CASSLPAGGTRKGKNIQYF,TGTGCCAGCAGCTTGCCTGCGGGCGGGACGAGAAAAGGCAAAAACATTCAGTACTTC
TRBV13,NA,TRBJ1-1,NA,CASSSYRVMNTEAFF,TGTGCCAGCAGCTCCTACAGGGTCATGAACACTGAAGCTTTCTTT
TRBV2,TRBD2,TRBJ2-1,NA,CASKGAAGGFNEQFF,TGTGCCAGCAAAGGGGCAGCGGGAGGTTTCAATGAGCAGTTCTTC
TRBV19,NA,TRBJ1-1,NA,CASSMLSGDEAFF,TGTGCCAGTAGTATGCTGTCCGGTGATGAAGCTTTCTTT
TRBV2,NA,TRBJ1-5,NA,CASSEPWTEVSSNQPQHF,TGTGCCAGCAGTGAACCTTGGACAGAAGTGAGTAGCAATCAGCCCCAGCATTTT
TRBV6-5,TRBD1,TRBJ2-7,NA,CASSYSGQGASYEQYF,TGTGCCAGCAGTTACTCTGGACAGGGGGCATCCTACGAGCAGTACTTC
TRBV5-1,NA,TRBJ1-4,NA,CASSFAGGPNEKLFF,TGCGCCAGCAGCTTTGCGGGAGGCCCTAATGAAAAACTGTTTTTT
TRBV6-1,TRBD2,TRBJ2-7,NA,CASSEAGGDADEQYF,TGTGCCAGCAGTGAAGCGGGAGGGGACGCAGACGAGCAGTACTTC
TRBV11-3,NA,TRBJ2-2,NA,CASSLGQGTGELFF,TGTGCCAGCAGCTTAGGGCAGGGGACCGGGGAGCTGTTTTTT
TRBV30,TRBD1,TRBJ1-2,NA,CAWSQDREGVNYGYTF,TGTGCCTGGAGCCAGGACAGGGAGGGAGTTAACTATGGCTACACCTTC
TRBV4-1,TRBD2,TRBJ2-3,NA,CASSQESGRSADTQYF,TGCGCCAGCAGCCAAGAAAGCGGGAGGAGCGCGGATACGCAGTATTTT
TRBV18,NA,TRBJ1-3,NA,CASSPGNTIYF,TGTGCCAGCTCACCCGGGAACACCATATATTTT
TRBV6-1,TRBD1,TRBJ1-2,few,CASSEALRTGNYGYTF,TGTGCCAGCAGTGAAGCGCTTCGGACAGGGAACTATGGCTACACCTTC
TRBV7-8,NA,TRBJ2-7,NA,CASSLGTDRSYEQYF,TGTGCCAGCAGCTTAGGGACAGATCGAAGCTACGAGCAGTACTTC
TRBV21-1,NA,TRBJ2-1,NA,CASSRGHRNEQFF,TGTGCCAGCAGCAGAGGACACAGGAATGAGCAGTTCTTC
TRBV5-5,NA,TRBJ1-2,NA,CASSFGVGYTF,TGTGCCAGCAGCTTCGGGGTTGGCTACACCTTC
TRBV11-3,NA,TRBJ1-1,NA,CASSKLAQANTEAFF,TGTGCCAGCAGCAAATTAGCGCAGGCGAACACTGAAGCTTTCTTT
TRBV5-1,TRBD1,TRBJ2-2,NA,CASSLTQGQGNTGELFF,TGCGCCAGCAGCCTAACACAAGGACAGGGGAACACCGGGGAGCTGTTTTTT
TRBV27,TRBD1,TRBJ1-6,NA,CASSFRGTGISPLHF,TGTGCCAGCAGTTTTCGCGGGACAGGGATCTCACCCCTCCACTTT
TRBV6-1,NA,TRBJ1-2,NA,CASSENGDTPGYGYTF,TGTGCCAGCAGTGAAAACGGGGACACCCCGGGGTATGGCTACACCTTC